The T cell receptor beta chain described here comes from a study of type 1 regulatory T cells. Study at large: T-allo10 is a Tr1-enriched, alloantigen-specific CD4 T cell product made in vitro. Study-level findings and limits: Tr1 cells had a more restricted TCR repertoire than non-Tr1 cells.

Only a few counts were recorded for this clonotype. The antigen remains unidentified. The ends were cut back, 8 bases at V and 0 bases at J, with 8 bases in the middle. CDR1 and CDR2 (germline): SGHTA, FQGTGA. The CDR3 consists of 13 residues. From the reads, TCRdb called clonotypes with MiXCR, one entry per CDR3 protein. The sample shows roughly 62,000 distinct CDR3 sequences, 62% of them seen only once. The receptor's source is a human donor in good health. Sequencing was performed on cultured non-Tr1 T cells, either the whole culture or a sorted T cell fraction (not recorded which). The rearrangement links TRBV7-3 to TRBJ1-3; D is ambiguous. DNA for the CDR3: TGTGCCAGCCGTCAGAGCTCTGGAAACACCATATATTTT. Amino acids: CASRQSSGNTIYF.